Here is one T cell receptor (beta chain) with its context. Its antigen is currently unknown. The repertoire was sequenced with immunoSEQ multiplex PCR; TCRdb's copy has only in-frame clones and lacks some. This repertoire shows tens of thousands of clones, about nine tenths found once; its top ten account for less than 5%. CDR1 and CDR2 from the germline V gene are MNHNS and SASEGT. The trim removed 2 bases at V and 2 bases at J, leaving 1 base unmatched. The CDR3 extends over 15 amino acids. The data were taken from a study of OX40 agonist ivuxolimab in advanced cancers. Study-level findings and limits: Circulating CD4+ and CD8+ T cells showed clonal expansion by week 6 at 0.1 to 3.0 mg/kg.

The V gene is TRBV6-1, the J gene TRBJ2-3; 10 nucleotides align to TRBD2. Specimen: CD4+ or CD8+ T cells sorted from blood, collected in a trial of the OX40 agonist ivuxolimab. This sequence was found in an adult with an advanced solid tumor such as melanoma, head and neck, liver or kidney cancer. The DNA for the CDR3 is TGTGCCAGCAGTGAACTAGCGGGGGCCACAGATACGCAGTATTTT. Its translation is CASSELAGATDTQYF.